This T cell receptor (beta chain) originates from a study of blood T cell repertoires in COVID-19. In the study overall: Samples taken during acute and convalescent COVID-19 were collected in the United States, Italy and Spain.

Germline V gene data show CDR1 as MRHNA and CDR2 as SNTAGT. J was trimmed by 3 bases and V by 6 bases; bases with no gene match: 6. The CDR3 runs 15 residues. Followed over time, Seattle patients had been enrolled while infection was active. Generated by immunoSEQ multiplex PCR, the TCRdb table keeps only in-frame clones and is missing some. The profile shows 200,000 to 250,000 clones, almost 85% of them singletons. This chain connects TRBV6-4 to TRBJ2-1; 9 bases fit TRBD2. This TCR was recovered from a woman in her 70s with COVID-19, enrolled during active disease. Material for sequencing was peripheral blood. CDR3 sequence (DNA): TGTGCCAGCAGACATCTAGCGGGGAACTACAATGAGCAGTTCTTC. Protein: CASRHLAGNYNEQFF.